This TCR beta chain was observed in a study of vaccination and CD4 T cells after COVID-19. The treatment here: roughly 10-day PBMC culture with coronavirus spike peptide pools or control peptides (ViraFEST assay). Alongside roughly 9.2 IU/ml IL-2 and 10 ug/ml peptide pools, PBMCs were cultured at a few million per well. Researchers used the Oncomine TCR Beta short-read assay to sequence DNA from cultured CD4+ T cells. Using its own MiXCR run on the PCR reads, TCRdb lists one record per CDR3 protein. Here the sample spans some 7,000 distinct CDR3 sequences, roughly 23% being singletons. The V and J ends lost 5 bases and 4 bases respectively, with 3 bases between them. Germline values: CDR1 SEHNR, CDR2 FQNEAQ (reference sequence). CDR3 length: 11 amino acids. Points on this clonotype: Its antigen remains unknown.

The chain couples TRBV7-9 to TRBJ2-1; D is unclear. Sequenced here: CD4+ T cells from blood, cultured in vitro, sampled after SARS-CoV-2 vaccination. This receptor was taken from a human donor who had recovered from COVID-19. CDR3: CASSTYNEQFF. CDR3 nucleotides: TGTGCCAGCAGCACATACAATGAGCAGTTCTTC.